The 21 T cell receptor beta chains below were found in one sample sequenced in a study of cytomegalovirus exposure and HLA in healthy donors. In the PCR, 60 Vbeta and 13 Jbeta primers were used. Some clones are missing from TCRdb's copy, which holds only in-frame ones; the method was immunoSEQ multiplex PCR. Of about 160,000 clones in the sample, approximately 78% were seen once. The material sequenced was PBMCs. These receptors all stem from a woman aged 18-29 years in good health and CMV-seronegative.

This sequence joins TRBV30 and TRBJ2-1; 15 bases fit TRBD2. The V gene end was trimmed by 0 bases and the J gene end by 4 bases; junction bases not matched to a gene: 4. Germline CDR1 reads GTSNPN; CDR2 reads SVGIG (reference sequence). The CDR3 consists of 17 residues. The CDR3 loop is CAWSVGTSGRLYNEQFF. In nucleotides, the CDR3 is TGTGCCTGGAGTGTTGGGACTAGCGGGAGGCTATACAATGAGCAGTTCTTC.

This chain connects TRBV6-6 to TRBJ1-1; D might be TRBD1 (5 bases). The CDR3 totals 14 residues. Germline values: CDR1 MNHNY, CDR2 SVGAGI (reference sequence). Deletions cut 0 bases from V and 4 bases from J, with 9 bases between. This chain's CDR3 is CASSYSRGTTEAFF. In nucleotides, the CDR3 is TGTGCCAGCAGTTACTCACGGGGGACCACTGAAGCTTTCTTT.

CDR3 sequence (DNA): TGTGCCAGCAGTTATGGCGGGAGGGCCGAGGAGCAGTTCTTC. This gives the protein CASSYGGRAEEQFF. The chain has TRBV27 and TRBJ2-1, with 9 bases that match TRBD2. Germline-derived CDR1 and CDR2 are MNHEY and SMNVEV (reference sequence). The length of the CDR3 is 14 residues. Germline trimming cut 4 bases from V and 10 bases from J; bases unmatched to any gene: 8.

This chain links TRBV6-1 with TRBJ1-2; 7 bases line up with TRBD1. The CDR3 has 16 residues. The V gene end was trimmed by 2 bases and the J gene end by 5 bases; junction bases not matched to a gene: 11. Germline CDR1 is MNHNS and CDR2 is SASEGT. CDR3 DNA: TGTGCCAGCAGTGAACATAGCTGGGACAGATCATATGGCTACACCTTC. This encodes CASSEHSWDRSYGYTF.

Only one count was recorded for this clone. The V gene is TRBV29-1, the J gene TRBJ2-5; 12 nucleotides match TRBD1. CDR1 and CDR2 from the germline V gene are SQVTM and ANQGSEA. CDR3 length: 13 residues. J lost 5 bases, V lost 7 bases, and 5 bases had no gene match. CDR3 residues: CSGGTGGMETQYF. The CDR3 DNA reads as TGCAGCGGCGGGACAGGGGGCATGGAGACCCAGTACTTC.

The chain combines TRBV6-5 with TRBJ1-5, with 7 bases that match TRBD1. Trimming removed 6 bases from V and 0 bases from J; junction bases left unmatched: 2. CDR3 length: 14 residues. Germline V CDR1 and CDR2: MNHEY, SVGAGI. The CDR3 here is CASSQGGSNQPQHF. As DNA, the CDR3 is TGTGCCAGCAGCCAGGGGGGTAGCAATCAGCCCCAGCATTTT.

V and J are TRBV4-1 and TRBJ2-5; 7 bases are a match to TRBD1. The CDR3 extends over 14 amino acids. The germline V gene has CDR1 MGHRA and CDR2 YSYEKL. Trimming at V came to 4 bases and at J to 1 base, leaving 3 bases not matched to a gene. CDR3 amino acids: CASSLWTGQETQYF. CDR3 sequence (DNA): TGCGCCAGCAGCCTATGGACAGGCCAAGAGACCCAGTACTTC.

The gene calls are TRBV28 and TRBJ2-5, with TRBD2 identical over 7 bases. Germline V gene sequence: CDR1 MDHEN, CDR2 SYDVKM. This CDR3 has 14 amino acids. Trimming took 6 bases from V and 2 from J; bases not matched to a gene: 6. The CDR3 DNA sequence: TGTGCCAGCAGAGGGGCGGGGGTACAAGAGACCCAGTACTTC. It encodes CASRGAGVQETQYF.

This chain uses TRBV28 with TRBJ2-1; 7 bases align to TRBD2. Germline V gene data show CDR1 as MDHEN and CDR2 as SYDVKM. V lost 2 bases and J lost 5; bases outside the gene matches: 6. The CDR3 loop spans 15 amino acids. Here the CDR3 reads CASSLTSGTHNEQFF. The CDR3 DNA follows: TGTGCCAGCAGTTTAACCAGCGGGACCCACAATGAGCAGTTCTTC. Together with reference TRBV28 and TRBJ2-1, the CDR3 gives the full variable domain: DVKVTQSSRYLVKRTGEKVFLECVQDMDHENMFWYRQDPGLGLRLIYFSYDVKMKEKGDIPEGYSVSREKKERFSLILESASTNQTSMYLCASSLTSGTHNEQFFGPGTRLTVL.

The gene calls are TRBV13 and TRBJ1-3; 8 bases line up with TRBD1. J was trimmed by 1 base and V by 5 bases; bases with no gene match: 10. CDR3 length: 17 residues. The germline V gene encodes CDR1 PRHDT and CDR2 FYEKMQ (reference sequence). CDR3: CASSPRTGPFSGNTIYF. CDR3 in DNA: TGTGCCAGCAGCCCCCGGACAGGGCCCTTTTCTGGAAACACCATATATTTT.

The J gene is TRBJ2-2, the V gene TRBV11-2; D may be TRBD1 (6 bases). This CDR3 is built from 14 residues. V was trimmed by 3 bases and J by 7 bases, leaving 12 bases between them. CDR1 is SGHAT and CDR2 is FQNNGV in the germline V gene. The CDR3 nucleotides read TGTGCCAGCAGCTTTTCAGGGGTTGGCGGGGAGCTGTTTTTT. It translates to CASSFSGVGGELFF.

The chain employs TRBV19 and TRBJ1-1; 7 nucleotides align to TRBD1. The V gene's germline CDR1 is LNHDA and CDR2 SQIVND (reference sequence). This CDR3 comprises 14 residues. J gave up 6 bases and V 6 bases, and 10 bases lay outside the gene matches. Here the CDR3 reads CASSIDLGQSEAFF. In nucleotides, the CDR3 is TGTGCCAGTAGCATCGACCTGGGACAGTCTGAAGCTTTCTTT.

The chain is built from TRBV4-2 and TRBJ2-5; no clear D gene. V lost 0 bases and J lost 2, with 16 bases in between. The germline V gene encodes CDR1 LGHNA and CDR2 YNFKEQ. This CDR3 is 17 amino acids long. CDR3 DNA sequence: TGTGCCAGCAGCCAAGATCTGAGTGCGTTTTGGCAAGAGACCCAGTACTTC. Protein: CASSQDLSAFWQETQYF.

The rearrangement joins TRBV6-5 to TRBJ1-5; 7 bases align to TRBD1. The germline CDR1 and CDR2 sequences are MNHEY and SVGAGI. Trimming at V came to 5 bases and at J to 4 bases, leaving 2 bases not matched to a gene. CDR3 size: 13 residues. CDR3 nucleotide sequence: TGTGCCAGCAGTCAACAGGGGAATCAGCCCCAGCATTTT. Its protein product is CASSQQGNQPQHF.

Points on this clone: At one of its ends the junction is not consistent with the germline gene, which may arise from a read error. The chain couples TRBV7-9 to TRBJ2-7, with 10 bases lining up with TRBD1. The CDR3 is 16 residues long. Per germline, CDR1 SEHNR and CDR2 FQNEAQ (reference sequence). CDR3 sequence: CSSSWTGQGISHEQYF. CDR3 DNA sequence: TGTTCCAGCAGCTGGACGGGACAGGGGATTTCCCACGAGCAGTACTTC.

The chain is built from TRBV7-9 and TRBJ2-7; no clear D gene. V lost 1 base, J lost 4 bases, and 8 bases lay in between. This CDR3 is built from 13 residues. CDR1 and CDR2 (germline): SEHNR, FQNEAQ (reference sequence). The CDR3 protein is CASSLVLEYEQYF. CDR3 coding DNA: TGTGCCAGCAGCTTAGTATTAGAGTACGAGCAGTACTTC.

CDR3 nucleotide sequence: TGTGCCAGCAGTATGAACGAGGGACTGTTTTTT. This gives the protein CASSMNEGLFF. This chain joins TRBV28 and TRBJ1-4, with unresolved D. CDR1 MDHEN and CDR2 SYDVKM come from the germline V gene. V dropped 5 bases and J dropped 13 bases, with 11 bases sitting between them. The CDR3 is made up of 11 amino acids.

With respect to this clone: The identical CDR3 is also encoded by other nucleotide sequences in the sample. The V and J genes are TRBV6-6 and TRBJ2-2; 9 nucleotides agree with TRBD2. CDR1 and CDR2 from the germline V gene are MNHNY and SVGAGI (reference sequence). Trimming cost V 6 bases and J 5 bases; bases outside gene matches: 7. The CDR3 sequence is 15 residues long. CDR3 in amino acids: CASRRLAGFTGELFF. CDR3 nucleotides: TGTGCCAGCAGACGGCTAGCGGGATTTACCGGGGAGCTGTTTTTT.

Notes on this clone: Other DNA sequences in this specimen translate into the identical CDR3. The chain carries TRBV7-9 and TRBJ2-1; 7 bases match TRBD2. CDR3 length equals 15 residues. The V segment lost 2 bases and the J segment 0 bases; nucleotides outside the gene matches: 1. Looked up from germline, CDR1 is SEHNR and CDR2 is FQNEAQ (reference sequence). The CDR3 here is CASSLRGSSYNEQFF. In DNA form, the CDR3 reads TGTGCCAGCAGCTTACGCGGGAGCTCCTACAATGAGCAGTTCTTC.

Remarks on this clone: At one end, the junction sequence differs from germline, possibly due to a read error. The chain carries TRBV7-7 and TRBJ2-5, with 7 bases fitting TRBD1. From germline, CDR1 is SSHAT and CDR2 FNYEAQ (reference sequence). The CDR3 contains 12 residues. The CDR3 loop reads CASSGRDRSQYF. The CDR3 coding sequence is TGTGCTAGCAGCGGTCGGGACAGATCCCAGTACTTC.

This clone appeared a single time. The V call is TRBV5-1, the J call TRBJ2-3; 8 nucleotides agree with TRBD1. CDR1 and CDR2 from the germline V gene are SGHRS and YFSETQ. The CDR3 runs 16 residues. The trim removed 0 bases at V and 1 base at J, leaving 4 bases unmatched. The CDR3 DNA follows: TGCGCCAGCAGCTTGGCCGACAGGGGAGGCACAGATACGCAGTATTTT. It specifies CASSLADRGGTDTQYF.